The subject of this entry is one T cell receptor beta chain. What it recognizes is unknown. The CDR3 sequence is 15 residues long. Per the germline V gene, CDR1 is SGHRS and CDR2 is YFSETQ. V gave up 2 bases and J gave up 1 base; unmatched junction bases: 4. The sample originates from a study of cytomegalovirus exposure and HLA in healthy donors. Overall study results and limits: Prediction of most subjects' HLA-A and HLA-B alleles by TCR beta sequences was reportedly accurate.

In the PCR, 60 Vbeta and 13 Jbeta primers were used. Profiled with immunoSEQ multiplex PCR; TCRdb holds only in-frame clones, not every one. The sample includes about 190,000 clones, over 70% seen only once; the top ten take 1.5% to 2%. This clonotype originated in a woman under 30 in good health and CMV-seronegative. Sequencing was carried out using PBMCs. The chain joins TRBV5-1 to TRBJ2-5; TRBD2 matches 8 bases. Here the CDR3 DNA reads TGCGCCAGCAGCTTTCCGGGAGGGCCCCAAGAGACCCAGTACTTC. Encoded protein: CASSFPGGPQETQYF.